This TCR beta chain originates from a study of naive and memory T cell subsets. Overnight CMV lysate stimulation of fresh PBMCs defined donor CMV status by CD4+ IFNgamma. Two oligonucleotides, mixed equimolar, formed the beta constant-region primer covering TRBC1 and TRBC2. The ligated cDNA underwent four PCR rounds using SP2 and nested alpha and beta constant-region primers. TCRdb re-derived calls from the UMI-ligation and nested PCR reads in MiXCR, one entry per CDR3 protein. This sample has roughly 92,000 distinct CDR3 sequences, with approximately 10% found just once. This clonotype was observed a handful of times. Its antigen is still unknown. This CDR3 spans 14 amino acids. V was trimmed by 0 bases and J by 3 bases, leaving 8 bases between them. Germline CDR1 reads SGHNT; CDR2 reads YYREEE (reference sequence). Study-level results: Naive repertoires, especially CD8, held a few larger clonotypes, possibly memory cells re-expressing CD45RA. Over 85% of naive TCR sequences appeared only once after error correction, unlike memory subsets. Expression changes during T cell differentiation may affect RNA-based TCR counts.

Sequenced material: naive CD4+ T cells from blood. The chain uses TRBV5-4 and TRBJ2-3; D call uncertain. The clonotype originates from a human donor in good health. The CDR3 region is CASSLGSPTDTQYF. As DNA, the CDR3 is TGTGCCAGCAGCTTGGGGAGCCCGACAGATACGCAGTATTTT.